This TCR beta chain was recovered during a study of T cells in Graves' hyperthyroidism and ophthalmopathy (dated by TCRdb to about 2019). General notes on the study: Peripheral blood samples were taken at the time of initial diagnosis, prior to any treatment. TCR V-J signatures able to tell the groups apart were searched for in a discovery cohort of 95 to 100 patients, of whom approximately 40 had Graves' ophthalmopathy and around 58 had stable Graves' hyperthyroidism. Prospective prediction of ophthalmopathy was tested in an independent validation cohort of some 20 hyperthyroidism patients and 15 to 17 patients who later progressed to ophthalmopathy. The roughly 91 discovery patients were randomly split 7:3 into training and test sets. In addition, the study compared T-cell repertoires in thyroid tissue and in blood from 6 or 7 Graves' hyperthyroidism patients. Following sampling, methimazole starting at 30 mg daily was given to hyperthyroidism patients, and high-dose intravenous methylprednisolone was given to ophthalmopathy patients. TCR Vbeta CDR3 sequencing of 120 to 150 peripheral blood samples (approximately 44 ophthalmopathy, 75 to 85 hyperthyroidism and roughly 17 progressor patients) is reported in the paper.

This clonotype is judged medium-sized (0.01 to 0.1%). Its antigen is unknown. The sample holds no much larger clone one base away, and base qualities are not on file. CDR1 and CDR2 are drawn from the germline V gene: SGHRS, YFSETQ. V trim: 0 bases; J trim: 5 bases; unmatched bases: 6. CDR3 length: 16 amino acids, cysteine to phenylalanine. Only CDR3 DNA remains: 48 bases, in frame from the first base. Hyperthyroidism patients were aged 18 to 65 years and newly diagnosed, with disease duration of less than 2 months. Any patient with an uncontrolled infection, another autoimmune disease, pregnancy or lactation was excluded. Diagnoses were based on clinical symptoms, serum thyroxine and TRAb, thyroid ultrasound and orbital computed tomography. Blood from progressor patients was collected at the time of first diagnosis with hyperthyroidism, before any ophthalmopathy symptoms had appeared. PBMCs were separated from over 9 ml of fresh peripheral blood using Ficoll-Paque density gradient centrifugation. Patients classed as progressors first received a Graves' hyperthyroidism diagnosis and then went on to develop ophthalmopathy during follow-up. Trizol reagent was used to extract total RNA, and RNA quality was then checked on an Agilent 2100 Bioanalyzer.

The TCR beta CDR3 regions were amplified from RNA transcripts. For the first round of RT-PCR on the TCR CDR3, the HTBI primer set was used together with the Qiagen OneStep RT-PCR kit. A second multiplex PCR round built the libraries, followed by size selection and purification. The libraries were sequenced on an Illumina HiSeq2000 using paired-end 100 bp reads. Concerning the study's data processing: Raw data were processed with SOAPnuke, discarding reads with adapters, uncalled bases, mean Phred below 15, or no exact constant-primer or identifier match. COPE v1.2.5 was used to merge high-quality paired reads, and clonotypes were defined as unique nucleotide sequences. MiTCR v1.1 was used to align clonotypes to the IMGT TRBV, TRBD and TRBJ reference segments. Analysis was restricted to V-J combinations with a frequency above 0.0001, which covered about 99% of repertoires. A TCS score was defined as the ratio between F50 (clonal expansion) and ExV (chaos), using BLOSUM62-based TCRdist between CDR3 peptides within each V-J. Welch's t-statistics and random forest reduced around 520 V-J features to 10 to 15, which were used in a naive Bayes classifier (R e1071). TCRdb applied fastp at Q25 and MiXCR to the public reads, then kept only in-frame beta chains. All rows with the same CDR3 protein become a single entry with the most common DNA and genes. TCRdb's processing, not the authors' own work, is the source of the V and J calls. Within this sample are some 250,000 distinct CDR3 sequences, with about 16% of them counted one time only. Around 30% of the sample is in the top ten clones.

The paper's findings and limits, for the study overall: Ophthalmopathy was separated from stable hyperthyroidism by a 13 V-J signature model, with over 85% sensitivity and about 81% specificity obtained in cross-validation and 80%/75% obtained in testing. During validation, the model predicted progression to ophthalmopathy a median of around six months ahead of onset, with roughly 65% sensitivity and roughly 75% specificity. Most expanded thyroid clonotypes (frequency above 0.001) were also found in blood, which suggests that blood repertoires may mirror thyroid immune responses. Sample size was not statistically predetermined, and blinding of investigators to group allocation was not performed.

The sequence was collected from a woman aged 45-60 years with Graves' hyperthyroidism that later progressed to Graves' ophthalmopathy. Source material: blood. The sequence is built from TRBV5-1 and TRBJ2-1, with 9 bases matching TRBD1. The CDR3 is CASSLEQGARDNEQFF. The nucleotide sequence is TGCGCCAGCAGCTTGGAACAGGGGGCCAGGGACAATGAGCAGTTCTTC. Reference TRBV5-1 and TRBJ2-1 proteins supply the regions before and after the CDR3; the full variable domain is: KAGVTQTPRYLIKTRGQQVTLSCSPISGHRSVSWYQQTPGQGLQFLFEYFSETQRNKGNFPGRFSGRQFSNSRSEMNVSTLELGDSALYLCASSLEQGARDNEQFFGPGTRLTVL.